This T cell receptor beta chain originates from a study of blood T cell repertoires in COVID-19. Study context: Material from acute and convalescent COVID-19 was sourced from the United States, Italy and Spain. T cells, B-cell-depleted T cells, or PBMCs provided the cDNA or gDNA that served as material.

The germline gives CDR1 MNHEY, CDR2 SVGEGT. The CDR3 covers 15 residues. J lost 4 bases, V lost 4 bases, and 7 bases had no gene match. Measured with immunoSEQ multiplex PCR; TCRdb has only the in-frame clones, and not every one. This table holds around 140,000 clones, roughly 80% found once. The source material was peripheral blood. The source of this sequence is a woman over 75 with acute or convalescent COVID-19. V and J are TRBV6-2 or TRBV6-3 and TRBJ1-2; 9 bases fit TRBD1. DNA of the CDR3: TGTGCCAGCAGTTCCCCGGGACAGGGCCTCTATGGCTACACCTTC. Its protein product is CASSSPGQGLYGYTF.